What follows describes a single TCR beta chain. Its specificity is unknown. Average productive template count per sample was approximately 40,000. Libraries were prepared by immunoSEQ multiplex PCR; TCRdb keeps only in-frame clonotypes and omits some of them. The data contain 35,000 to 50,000 clones, around 80% of them singletons. This entry comes from a study of STAT3 mutations in large granular lymphocyte leukemia. The study's findings and limits: Every T-cell large granular lymphocyte leukemia patient had at least one immunodominant TCR beta clonotype. Samples missed the first appearance of the clone.

V was shortened by 8 bases and J by 3 bases, with 11 bases between the two germline ends. The CDR3 loop spans 13 amino acids. CDR1 MNHNY and CDR2 SVGAGI come from the germline V gene (reference sequence). Sequencing was performed on PBMCs. The chain is built from TRBV6-6 and TRBJ1-5; no firm D call. The clonotype was recovered from a human donor with T large granular lymphocyte leukemia. Some clones in this sample may be carry-over from other donors' samples. The CDR3 DNA is TGTGCCAGCGAGTTATACCCCAATCAGCCCCAGCATTTT. As protein: CASELYPNQPQHF.